Listed here is a single T cell receptor beta chain. The target antigen is unknown. V was clipped by 6 bases and J by 4 bases, with 3 bases between them. CDR3 length: 11 residues. CDR1 is LNHNV and CDR2 is YYDKDF in the germline V gene (reference sequence). This record comes from a study of CD8 T cells in ankylosing spondylitis. Making use of molecular barcodes, quantitative 5'-RACE generated TCR beta libraries. In TCRdb, the 5' RACE reads were re-called with MiXCR into one record per CDR3 protein. In the table there are roughly 250,000 distinct CDR3 sequences, 8.6% of which are singletons. Study-wide findings and caveats: In ankylosing spondylitis patients, matched synovial fluid reportedly showed significant enrichment of disease-linked clones. Blood from ankylosing spondylitis patients appeared to carry a characteristic roughly 8-variant TCR beta motif.

Sequencing was done on a sample of blood, either unsorted or a sorted T cell fraction (not recorded which). The rearrangement joins TRBV15 to TRBJ2-2; D remains unclear. The sequence was obtained from a male donor with ankylosing spondylitis or in good health (not recorded which). CDR3 protein: CATRGTGELFF. The CDR3 DNA is TGTGCCACCAGGGGCACCGGGGAGCTGTTTTTT. The whole variable domain, remainder taken from reference TRBV15 and TRBJ2-2, is DAMVIQNPRYQVTQFGKPVTLSCSQTLNHNVMYWYQQKSSQAPKLLFHYYDKDFNNEADTPDNFQSRRPNTSFCFLDIRSPGLGDTAMYLCATRGTGELFFGEGSRLTVL.